These 28 T cell receptor beta chains share one sample of origin, sequenced in a study of breast tumors, draining lymph nodes, adjacent tissues. Axillary draining lymph nodes of breast cancer patients supplied the node samples. In TCRdb, the multiplex PCR reads were re-called with MiXCR into one record per CDR3 protein. Found here are approximately 210,000 distinct CDR3 sequences, around 32% of them singletons; the top ten hold 1.4%. Sequenced material: axillary lymph node tissue. These receptors all stem from a female donor with breast cancer. Some clones in this sample may be carry-over from other donors' samples.

Ten or more counts support this clonotype. This chain uses TRBV12-3 or TRBV12-4 with TRBJ2-7; D is ambiguous. Trimming removed 5 bases at V and 6 bases at J, with 14 bases between. This CDR3 region has 13 residues. CDR3 protein: CASSPRTVSEQYF. The DNA of the CDR3 is TGTGCCAGCAGTCCCCGGACGGTCAGCGAGCAGTACTTC.

The genes are TRBV14 and TRBJ1-1; D call uncertain. Germline V gives CDR1 SGHDN, CDR2 FVKESK. The CDR3 is made up of 15 amino acids. Trimming took off 0 bases at V and 2 bases at J, with 10 bases between the two ends. This CDR3 is CASSQELSGNTEAFF. As DNA, the CDR3 is TGTGCCAGCAGCCAAGAGCTCTCTGGAAACACTGAAGCTTTCTTT.

This chain uses TRBV2 with TRBJ1-2; D remains unclear. V was pared by 6 bases and J by 4 bases, with 15 bases between. This CDR3 has 14 residues. The germline V gene encodes CDR1 SNHLY and CDR2 FYNNEI. The CDR3 bases are TGTGCCAGCAGCCGGGTGGGGATTTCCTATGGCTACACCTTC. It is translated as CASSRVGISYGYTF. Complete variable domain (other parts from reference TRBV2 and TRBJ1-2): EPEVTQTPSHQVTQMGQEVILRCVPISNHLYFYWYRQILGQKVEFLVSFYNNEISEKSEIFDDQFSVERPDGSNFTLKIRSTKLEDSAMYFCASSRVGISYGYTFGSGTRLTVV.

This clonotype was observed many times. The V gene is TRBV5-1, the J gene TRBJ2-7, with a tentative D call TRBD1 (6 bases). CDR3 size: 15 residues. Germline lookup yields CDR1 SGHRS and CDR2 YFSETQ. V gave up 4 bases and J gave up 2 bases, with 16 bases separating them. The CDR3 is CASSDTPTGTYEQYF. For the CDR3, the DNA is TGCGCCAGCAGCGATACCCCCACAGGGACCTACGAGCAGTACTTC.

There are many counts of this clonotype. The gene calls are TRBV12-5 and TRBJ2-2; D might be TRBD1 (6 bases). V was trimmed by 0 bases and J by 3 bases, leaving 8 bases between them. The length of the CDR3 is 15 residues. CDR1 is LGHNT and CDR2 is FRNRAP in the germline V gene. In DNA form, the CDR3 reads TGTGCTAGTGGTTTGGTACAGGGCCACACCGGGGAGCTGTTTTTT. Translating gives CASGLVQGHTGELFF.

With regard to this clonotype: As the CDR3 is not closed by the conserved phenylalanine or tryptophan, this likely results from a read error. The limits of the CDR3 on the DNA are not certain, so only TCRdb's listed CDR3 is given. The chain carries TRBV11-3 and TRBJ2-5; whether TRBD1, the table's D call, matches the DNA was not checked. The CDR3 numbers 14 amino acids, ends counted. Per the germline V gene, CDR1 is SGHNT and CDR2 is YENEEA. The CDR3: CASSFGNGEETRYY.

This clonotype was detected many times. The chain recombines TRBV19 with TRBJ1-5, with D maybe TRBD1 (5 bases). CDR1 is LNHDA and CDR2 is SQIVND in the germline V gene (reference sequence). The CDR3 loop spans 16 amino acids. V gave up 4 bases and J gave up 4 bases, with 17 bases separating them. CDR3 residues: CASSTGAVHQNQPQHF. CDR3 DNA sequence: TGTGCCAGTAGTACCGGGGCAGTCCACCAAAATCAGCCCCAGCATTTT.

This clonotype was seen only a few times. A read error may explain this, as a much larger clone is one base away. CDR3 in amino acids: CSARDHGWTPGKNIQYF. The CDR3 coding sequence is TGCAGTGCTAGAGATCACGGTTGGACACCCGGCAAAAACATTCAGTACTTC. V and J are TRBV20-1 and TRBJ2-4, with a tentative D call TRBD1 (5 bases). Germline V CDR1 and CDR2: DFQATT, SNEGSKA (reference sequence). There are 17 residues in the CDR3. Trimming took 0 bases from V and 3 from J, leaving 18 bases between them.

This clonotype has a count of ten or more. The chain is built from TRBV2 and TRBJ2-7; D is undetermined. The CDR3 has 11 amino acids. Trimming left V 4 bases short and J 7 bases short, with 8 bases between. From germline, CDR1 is SNHLY and CDR2 FYNNEI. CDR3 in DNA: TGTGCCAGCAGTGTCTATCGGGAGCAGTACTTC. As protein: CASSVYREQYF.

V usage is TRBV7-6 and J usage is TRBJ2-7; 8 nucleotides agree with TRBD1. Per germline, CDR1 SGHVS and CDR2 FNYEAQ. The J segment lost 6 bases and the V segment lost 3 bases, leaving 7 bases of the junction unmatched. The CDR3 spans 14 residues. DNA for the CDR3: TGTGCCAGCAGCTTTGGACAGGGTGATCGCGAGCAGTACTTC. It translates to CASSFGQGDREQYF.

The sample holds a few counts of this clonotype. Since a much larger clone is just one base distant, this may be a read error. The chain combines TRBV20-1 with TRBJ2-7; a weak D match, TRBD2 (5 bases). CDR3 size: 14 residues. Germline V CDR1 and CDR2: DFQATT, SNEGSKA (reference sequence). This chain's CDR3 is CSAGRAEISSEQYF. CDR3 DNA: TGCAGTGCTGGACGAGCGGAAATCTCCTCCGAGCAGTACTTC.

The chain has TRBV4-1 and TRBJ1-1; a weak D match, TRBD1 (5 bases). This CDR3 has 15 residues. The V gene's germline CDR1 is MGHRA and CDR2 YSYEKL. V dropped 0 bases and J dropped 4 bases, with 12 bases sitting between them. CDR3 in DNA: TGCGCCAGCAGCCAAGATCTCTGGGGGGGCACTGAAGCTTTCTTT. Its translation is CASSQDLWGGTEAFF.

About this clonotype itself: This could be a read error, since a much larger clone is one nucleotide away. V usage is TRBV12-3 or TRBV12-4 and J usage is TRBJ2-1; D may be TRBD1 or TRBD2 (5 bases each). Trimming removed 3 bases at V and 8 bases at J, with 14 bases between. The CDR3 is made up of 14 amino acids. This CDR3 is CASSFGMLGHEQFF. For the CDR3, the DNA is TGTGCCAGCAGTTTCGGGATGCTGGGACATGAGCAGTTCTTC.

CDR3 in DNA: TGTGCCAGCTCTCCTGCTCGGGGATCTGAAGCTTTCTTT. Its protein is CASSPARGSEAFF. The gene calls are TRBV18 and TRBJ1-1; no clear D gene. Germline V gene lookup returns CDR1 KGHSH and CDR2 LQKENI. V was clipped by 6 bases and J by 6 bases, with 14 bases between them. This CDR3 is 13 amino acids long. The full variable domain, its missing parts supplied by reference TRBV18 and TRBJ1-1, is NAGVMQNPRHLVRRRGQEARLRCSPMKGHSHVYWYRQLPEEGLKFMVYLQKENIIDESGMPKERFSAEFPKEGPSILRIQQVVRGDSAAYFCASSPARGSEAFFGQGTRLTVV.

This clonotype has at least ten counts. V gene TRBV11-2 combines with J gene TRBJ2-5; TRBD2 matches at 13 bases. J was trimmed by 1 base and V by 5 bases; bases with no gene match: 4. This CDR3 region has 16 residues. The germline gives CDR1 SGHAT, CDR2 FQNNGV. The CDR3 loop is CASSPRLAGGQETQYF. The CDR3 DNA is TGTGCCAGCAGCCCGCGACTAGCGGGAGGCCAAGAGACCCAGTACTTC.

This clonotype was counted at least ten times. The V gene is TRBV20-1, the J gene TRBJ2-5, with D perhaps matching TRBD1 or TRBD2 (5 bases each). Trimming shortened V by 0 bases and J by 5 bases, and 16 bases separated the two germline ends. The length of the CDR3 is 15 residues. Germline V lookup: CDR1 DFQATT, CDR2 SNEGSKA (reference sequence). The CDR3 DNA reads as TGCAGTGCTAGAGATTGGACAAGGGAGAGGGAGACCCAGTACTTC. Residues: CSARDWTRERETQYF.

The V gene is TRBV7-2, the J gene TRBJ2-6, with 15 bases aligning to TRBD2. Trimming at V came to 5 bases and at J to 5 bases, leaving 13 bases not matched to a gene. The CDR3 runs 20 residues. Germline V gene data show CDR1 as SGHTA and CDR2 as FQGNSA. Here the CDR3 reads CASSRTSGRARHNRANVLTF. Written as DNA, the CDR3 is TGTGCCAGCAGCCGGACTAGCGGGAGGGCCCGACACAATCGGGCCAACGTCCTGACTTTC.

This clonotype was seen only a few times. One junction end does not reproduce the germline sequence, and a read error may be involved. V and J are TRBV5-1 and TRBJ2-5, with a weak D call TRBD2 (6 bases). CDR1 is SGHRS, CDR2 YFSETQ, per germline. The CDR3 has 14 residues. The CDR3 loop is CASSLMGGEDTQYF. The CDR3 DNA reads TGCGCCAGCAGCTTGATGGGCGGGGAAGACACCCAGTACTTC.

The rearrangement links TRBV30 to TRBJ1-1, with D unresolved. Trimming removed 4 bases at V and 1 base at J, with 4 bases between. The CDR3 has 11 residues. The germline V gene encodes CDR1 GTSNPN and CDR2 SVGIG (reference sequence). DNA of the CDR3: TGTGCCTGGATGGGGAACACTGAAGCTTTCTTT. It encodes CAWMGNTEAFF.

The chain combines TRBV30 with TRBJ1-1, with TRBD1 as a possible D gene (6 bases). CDR1 and CDR2 (germline): GTSNPN, SVGIG (reference sequence). The CDR3 length is 13 residues. V dropped 3 bases and J dropped 0 bases, with 8 bases sitting between them. The CDR3 sequence: CAWRDSLNTEAFF. The CDR3 DNA sequence: TGTGCCTGGAGGGACAGTCTGAACACTGAAGCTTTCTTT.

This clonotype was recorded at least ten times. The CDR3 does not end in the conserved phenylalanine or tryptophan, so this is likely a read error. The gene calls are TRBV15 and TRBJ2-7; 7 bases agree with TRBD1. The CDR3 length is 16 residues. The V gene's germline CDR1 is LNHNV and CDR2 YYDKDF (reference sequence). Unmatched junction bases numbered 15, after V lost 4 bases and J lost 6 bases. The CDR3 is CATSTILIGGASEQYL. The CDR3 nucleotides are TGTGCCACCAGCACAATTCTAATAGGGGGCGCATCCGAGCAGTACCTC.

At least ten counts were recorded for this clonotype. CDR3 DNA: TGTGCCAGCAGCCAAGATCGTGGGGAGCCCTACGAGCAGTACTTC. Translation gives CASSQDRGEPYEQYF. The genes are TRBV4-2 and TRBJ2-7; maybe TRBD2 (5 bases). The CDR3 has 15 residues. Looked up from germline, CDR1 is LGHNA and CDR2 is YNFKEQ. The V and J ends lost 0 bases and 2 bases respectively, with 11 bases between them.

This clonotype occurred many times. The rearrangement uses TRBV20-1 and TRBJ2-1; 7 nucleotides align to TRBD2. Unmatched junction bases numbered 11, after V lost 0 bases and J lost 9 bases. Germline loops: CDR1 DFQATT, CDR2 SNEGSKA (reference sequence). The CDR3 is 15 residues long. The CDR3 DNA reads as TGCAGTGCTAGAGACCTAGCGGTTACAAGGGGTGAGCAGTTCTTC. Protein product: CSARDLAVTRGEQFF.

This clonotype was found many times. This chain links TRBV5-1 with TRBJ2-1; D is undetermined. The germline V gene has CDR1 SGHRS and CDR2 YFSETQ. Trimming left V 0 bases short and J 8 bases short, with 12 bases between. The CDR3 sequence is 14 residues long. The CDR3 DNA is TGCGCCAGCAGCTTGGTCTTGTCGTCCGATGAGCAGTTCTTC. Protein: CASSLVLSSDEQFF.

On this clonotype: A read error may explain this, as a much larger clone is one base away. This chain links TRBV5-8 with TRBJ2-7; possibly TRBD1 for D (6 bases). The CDR3 is 14 residues long. Trimming took off 0 bases at V and 5 bases at J, with 12 bases between the two ends. The germline V gene has CDR1 SGHTS and CDR2 YDEGEE. CDR3 nucleotides: TGTGCCAGCAGCTTGGACAGGGCAAACAACGAGCAGTACTTC. Translated, it gives CASSLDRANNEQYF.

The rearrangement uses TRBV3-1 and TRBJ2-5; D gene uncertain. Trimming took off 0 bases at V and 9 bases at J, with 17 bases between the two ends. This CDR3 has 15 residues. Germline CDR1 is LGHDT and CDR2 is YNNKEL (reference sequence). The chain's CDR3 is CASSQDRRTHGAQYF. CDR3 sequence (DNA): TGTGCCAGCAGCCAAGATCGAAGGACCCACGGCGCCCAGTACTTC.

This clonotype was counted ten times or more. The V and J genes are TRBV10-3 and TRBJ2-1, with 13 bases fitting TRBD2. CDR1 is ENHRY, CDR2 SYGVKD, per germline. This CDR3 has 16 amino acids. J gave up 8 bases and V 6 bases, and 10 bases lay outside the gene matches. The CDR3 nucleotides are TGTGCCATCAGAGCTGGACTAGCGGGAGACAGCGATGAGCAGTTCTTC. It encodes CAIRAGLAGDSDEQFF.

Comment on this clonotype: The conserved phenylalanine or tryptophan is not found at the CDR3 terminus, so this likely reflects a read error. The limits of the CDR3 on the DNA are not certain, so only TCRdb's listed CDR3 is given. V and J are TRBV20-1 and TRBJ1-6; the DNA was not used to check the table's D call, TRBD1. The CDR3 spans 8 amino acids, including both terminal residues. CDR1 and CDR2 from the germline V gene are DFQATT and SNEGSKA (reference sequence). The CDR3 reads CSAQGAAS.